These 3 T cell receptor beta chains were sequenced from one sample in a study of radiotherapy plus CTLA-4 blockade in lung cancer. Produced via immunoSEQ multiplex PCR; TCRdb's table is partial and in-frame only. The sample includes about 98,000 clones, about 81% of them seen just once. The starting material was peripheral blood, obtained from a patient treated with radiotherapy plus ipilimumab. Every receptor here comes from a human donor with non-small cell lung cancer who had a partial response to radiotherapy plus ipilimumab.

V and J are TRBV29-1 and TRBJ2-7, with 12 bases identical to TRBD2. This CDR3 contains 14 residues. CDR1 is SQVTM, CDR2 ANQGSEA, per germline. J was trimmed by 5 bases and V by 3 bases; bases with no gene match: 5. CDR3 DNA sequence: TGCAGCGTTGACACTAGCGGGAGGAGGGACGAGCAGTACTTC. This codes for CSVDTSGRRDEQYF.

The chain is built from TRBV9 and TRBJ2-3; D is possibly TRBD1 (6 bases). This CDR3 has 15 amino acids. V lost 1 base, J lost 2 bases, and 11 bases lay in between. The germline V gene encodes CDR1 SGDLS and CDR2 YYNGEE. CDR3 protein: CASSVNGGHTDTQYF. For the CDR3, the DNA is TGTGCCAGCAGCGTAAATGGGGGCCACACAGATACGCAGTATTTT.

This clone was detected only a few times. V gene TRBV7-2 combines with J gene TRBJ2-7, with 8 bases that match TRBD2. After removal of 4 bases from V and 6 bases from J, the junction contained 5 bases not matched to a gene. In germline, CDR1 is SGHTA, CDR2 FQGNSA. The CDR3 contains 13 residues. The DNA of the CDR3 is TGTGCCAGCAGCTCCATCAGCGGGGGCGAGCAGTACTTC. This gives the protein CASSSISGGEQYF.